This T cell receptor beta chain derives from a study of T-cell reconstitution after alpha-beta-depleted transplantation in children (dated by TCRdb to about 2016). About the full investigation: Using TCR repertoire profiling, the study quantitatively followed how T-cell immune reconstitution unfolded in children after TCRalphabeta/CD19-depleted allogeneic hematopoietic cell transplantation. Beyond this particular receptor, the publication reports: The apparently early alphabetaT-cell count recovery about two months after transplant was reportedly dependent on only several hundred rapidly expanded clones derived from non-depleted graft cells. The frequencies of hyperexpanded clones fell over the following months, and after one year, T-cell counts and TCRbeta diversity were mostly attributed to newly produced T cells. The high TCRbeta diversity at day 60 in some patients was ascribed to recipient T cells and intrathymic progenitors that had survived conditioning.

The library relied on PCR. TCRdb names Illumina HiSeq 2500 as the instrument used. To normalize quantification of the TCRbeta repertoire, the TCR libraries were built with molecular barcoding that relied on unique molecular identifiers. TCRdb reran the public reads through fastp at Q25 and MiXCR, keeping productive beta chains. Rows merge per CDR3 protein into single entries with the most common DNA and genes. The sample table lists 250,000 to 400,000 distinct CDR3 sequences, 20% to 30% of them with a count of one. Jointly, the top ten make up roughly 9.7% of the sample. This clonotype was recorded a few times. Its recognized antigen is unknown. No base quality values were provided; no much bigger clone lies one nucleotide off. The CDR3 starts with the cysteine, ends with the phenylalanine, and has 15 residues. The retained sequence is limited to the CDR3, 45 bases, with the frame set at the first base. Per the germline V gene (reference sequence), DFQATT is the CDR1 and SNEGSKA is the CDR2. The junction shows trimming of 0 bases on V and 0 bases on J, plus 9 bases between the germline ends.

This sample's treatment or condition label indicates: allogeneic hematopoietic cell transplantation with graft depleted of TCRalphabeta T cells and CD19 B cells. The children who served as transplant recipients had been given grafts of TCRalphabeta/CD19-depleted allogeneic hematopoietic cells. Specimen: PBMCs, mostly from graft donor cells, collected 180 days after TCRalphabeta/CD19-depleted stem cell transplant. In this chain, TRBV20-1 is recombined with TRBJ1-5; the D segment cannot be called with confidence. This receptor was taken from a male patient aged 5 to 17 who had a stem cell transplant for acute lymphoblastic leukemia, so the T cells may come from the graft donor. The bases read TGCAGTGCTAGAGATCGGCAGCATAGCAATCAGCCCCAGCATTTT. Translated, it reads CSARDRQHSNQPQHF.